This T cell receptor (beta chain) emerged from a study of cytomegalovirus exposure and HLA in healthy donors. Study at large: HLA-typed donors were the source of 90 million or so unique TCRs, which an early data release held.

Broader study findings: HLA alleles showed associations with around 15,000 TCR beta sequences in a later analysis, at a 0.05 false discovery rate. Later analysis indicated greater clonal expansion among HLA-associated TCR beta chains than among equally common other chains. It emerged from a later analysis that several of the most significant clusters appeared to be linked to common viral pathogens.

PCR employed 60 Vbeta and 13 Jbeta primers. Method: immunoSEQ multiplex PCR; TCRdb's copy keeps in-frame clones and lacks some. The sample has roughly 190,000 clones, around 83% seen once. The V end was cut by 2 bases, the J end by 5 bases, with 12 bases between. Germline values: CDR1 MNHEY, CDR2 SMNVEV (reference sequence). This CDR3 is built from 14 residues. To note about this clone: The antigen is unknown.

The TCR originated in a woman aged 18-29 years in good health and CMV-seronegative. The rearrangement joins TRBV27 to TRBJ1-1; tentatively, D is TRBD1 (5 bases). The sequenced sample consisted of PBMCs. For the CDR3, the DNA is TGTGCCAGCAGTTTACTTCCTAAGGGGACTGAAGCTTTCTTT. It specifies CASSLLPKGTEAFF.